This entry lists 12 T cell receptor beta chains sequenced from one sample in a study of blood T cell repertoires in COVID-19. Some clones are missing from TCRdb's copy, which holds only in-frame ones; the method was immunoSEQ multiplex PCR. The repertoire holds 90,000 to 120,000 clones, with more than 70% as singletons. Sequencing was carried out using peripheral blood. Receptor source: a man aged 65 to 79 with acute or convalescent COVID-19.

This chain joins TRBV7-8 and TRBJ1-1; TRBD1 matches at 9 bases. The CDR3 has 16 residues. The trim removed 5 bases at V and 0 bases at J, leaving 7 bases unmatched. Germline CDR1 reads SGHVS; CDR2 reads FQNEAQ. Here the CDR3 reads CASSSRQGVLNTEAFF. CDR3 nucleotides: TGTGCCAGCAGCAGCAGACAGGGGGTTTTGAACACTGAAGCTTTCTTT.

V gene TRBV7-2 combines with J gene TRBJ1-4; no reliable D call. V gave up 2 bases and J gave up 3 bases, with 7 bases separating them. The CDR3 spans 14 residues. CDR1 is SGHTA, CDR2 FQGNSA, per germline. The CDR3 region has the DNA TGTGCCAGCAGCTTAAGTGGAGCTAATGAAAAACTGTTTTTT. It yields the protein CASSLSGANEKLFF.

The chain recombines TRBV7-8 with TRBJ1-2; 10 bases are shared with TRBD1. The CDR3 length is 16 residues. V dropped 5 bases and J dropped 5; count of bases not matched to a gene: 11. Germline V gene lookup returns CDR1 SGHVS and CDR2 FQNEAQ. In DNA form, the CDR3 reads TGTGCCAGCAGCCCATTGACAGGGGGCGGGGGATATGGCTACACCTTC. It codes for CASSPLTGGGGYGYTF.

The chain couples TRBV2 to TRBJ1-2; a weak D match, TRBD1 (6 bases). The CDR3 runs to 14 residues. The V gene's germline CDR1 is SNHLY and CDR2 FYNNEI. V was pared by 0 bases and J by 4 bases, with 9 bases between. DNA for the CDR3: TGTGCCAGCAGTGAAGCAGGGGGGGGCTATGGCTACACCTTC. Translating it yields CASSEAGGGYGYTF.

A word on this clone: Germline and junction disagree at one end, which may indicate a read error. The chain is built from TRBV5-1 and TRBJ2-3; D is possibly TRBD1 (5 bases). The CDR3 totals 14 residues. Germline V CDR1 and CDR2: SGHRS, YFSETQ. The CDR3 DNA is TGCGCCAGCAGCTTGGCCGACAGCACAGATATGCAGTATTTT. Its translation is CASSLADSTDMQYF.

The CDR3 loop reads CSVEDRAYEQYF. CDR3 DNA sequence: TGCAGCGTTGAAGACAGGGCCTACGAGCAGTACTTC. The chain is built from TRBV29-1 and TRBJ2-7; TRBD1 is a possible D gene (5 bases). Germline values: CDR1 SQVTM, CDR2 ANQGSEA. V lost 0 bases and J 2 bases, leaving 5 bases between the germline ends. The CDR3 is 12 residues long.

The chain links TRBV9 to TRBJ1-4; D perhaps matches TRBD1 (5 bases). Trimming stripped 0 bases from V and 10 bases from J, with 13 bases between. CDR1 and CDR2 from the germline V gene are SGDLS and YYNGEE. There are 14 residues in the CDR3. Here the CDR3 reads CASSVGTYVGKLFF. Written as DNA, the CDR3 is TGTGCCAGCAGCGTAGGGACATATGTTGGAAAACTGTTTTTT.

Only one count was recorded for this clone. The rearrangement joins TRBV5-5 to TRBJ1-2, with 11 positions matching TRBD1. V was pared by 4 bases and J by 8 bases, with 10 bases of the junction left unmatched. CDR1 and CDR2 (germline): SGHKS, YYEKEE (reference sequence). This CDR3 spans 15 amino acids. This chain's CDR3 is CASSLSRTGGGGYTF. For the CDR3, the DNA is TGTGCCAGCAGCCTCTCACGGACAGGGGGCGGAGGCTACACCTTC.

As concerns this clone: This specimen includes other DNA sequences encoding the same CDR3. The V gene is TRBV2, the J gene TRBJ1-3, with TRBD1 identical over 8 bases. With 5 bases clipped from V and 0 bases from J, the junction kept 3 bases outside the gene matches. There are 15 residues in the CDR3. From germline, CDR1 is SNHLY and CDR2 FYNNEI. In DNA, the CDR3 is TGTGCCAGCAGTCCAGGGGGCGCCTCTGGAAACACCATATATTTT. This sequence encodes CASSPGGASGNTIYF.

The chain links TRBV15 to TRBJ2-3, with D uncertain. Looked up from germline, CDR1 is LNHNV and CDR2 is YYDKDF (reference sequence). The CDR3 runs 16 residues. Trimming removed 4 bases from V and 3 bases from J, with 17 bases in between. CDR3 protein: CATSTYSTFGTDTQYF. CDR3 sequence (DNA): TGTGCCACCAGCACCTATAGCACCTTTGGTACAGATACGCAGTATTTT.

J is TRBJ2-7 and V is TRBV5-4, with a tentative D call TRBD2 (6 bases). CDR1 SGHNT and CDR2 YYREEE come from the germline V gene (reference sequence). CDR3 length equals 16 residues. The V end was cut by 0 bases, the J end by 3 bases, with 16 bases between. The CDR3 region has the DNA TGTGCCAGCAGCTTGGGCGTCGGGGGAGACGGCTACGAGCAGTACTTC. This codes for CASSLGVGGDGYEQYF.

The CDR3 DNA is TGTGCCAGCAGCCAATTGACAGGGACGGTTGAAGCTTTCTTT. Its translation: CASSQLTGTVEAFF. This rearrangement joins TRBV14 to TRBJ1-1; 7 nucleotides line up with TRBD1. Germline V gene lookup returns CDR1 SGHDN and CDR2 FVKESK. There are 14 residues in the CDR3. The V segment lost 2 bases and the J segment 7 bases; nucleotides outside the gene matches: 7.